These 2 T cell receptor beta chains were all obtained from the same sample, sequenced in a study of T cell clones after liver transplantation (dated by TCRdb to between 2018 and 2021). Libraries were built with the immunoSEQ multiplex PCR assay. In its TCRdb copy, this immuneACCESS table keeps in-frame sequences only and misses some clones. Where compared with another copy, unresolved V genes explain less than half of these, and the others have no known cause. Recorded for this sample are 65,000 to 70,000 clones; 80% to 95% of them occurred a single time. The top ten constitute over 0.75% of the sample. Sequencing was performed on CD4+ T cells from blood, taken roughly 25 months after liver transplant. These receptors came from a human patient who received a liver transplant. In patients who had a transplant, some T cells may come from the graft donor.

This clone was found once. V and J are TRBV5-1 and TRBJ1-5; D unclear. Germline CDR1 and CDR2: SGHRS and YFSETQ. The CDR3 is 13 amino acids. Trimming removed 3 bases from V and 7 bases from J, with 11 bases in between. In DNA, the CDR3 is TGCGCCAGCAGCTCCGACCCTGCGCAGCCCCAGCATTTT. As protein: CASSSDPAQPQHF.

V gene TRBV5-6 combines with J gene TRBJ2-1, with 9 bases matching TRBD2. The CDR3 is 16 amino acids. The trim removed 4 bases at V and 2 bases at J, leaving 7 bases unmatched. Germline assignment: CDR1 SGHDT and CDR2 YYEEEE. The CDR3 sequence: CASSASGTSPYNEQFF. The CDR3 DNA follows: TGTGCCAGCAGCGCTTCCGGGACTAGCCCCTACAATGAGCAGTTCTTC. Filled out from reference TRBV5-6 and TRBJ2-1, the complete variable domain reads DAGVTQSPTHLIKTRGQQVTLRCSPKSGHDTVSWYQQALGQGPQFIFQYYEEEERQRGNFPDRFSGHQFPNYSSELNVNALLLGDSALYLCASSASGTSPYNEQFFGPGTRLTVL.